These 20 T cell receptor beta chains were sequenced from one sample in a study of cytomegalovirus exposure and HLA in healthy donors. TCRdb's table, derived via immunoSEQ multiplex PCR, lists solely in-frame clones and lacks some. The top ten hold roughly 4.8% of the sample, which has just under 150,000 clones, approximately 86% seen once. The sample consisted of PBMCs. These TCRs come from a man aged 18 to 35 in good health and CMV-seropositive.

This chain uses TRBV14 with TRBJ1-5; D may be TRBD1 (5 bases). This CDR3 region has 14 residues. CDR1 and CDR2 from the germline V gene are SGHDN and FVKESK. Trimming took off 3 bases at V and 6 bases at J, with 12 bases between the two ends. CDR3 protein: CASSHAGYGQPQHF. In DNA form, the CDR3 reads TGTGCCAGCAGCCACGCAGGGTACGGTCAGCCCCAGCATTTT.

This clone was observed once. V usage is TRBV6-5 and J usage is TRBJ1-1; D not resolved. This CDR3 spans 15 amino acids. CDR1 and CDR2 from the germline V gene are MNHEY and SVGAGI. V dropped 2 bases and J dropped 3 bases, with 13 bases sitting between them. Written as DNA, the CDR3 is TGTGCCAGCAGTTACCTAGCGGGAGCCTACACTGAAGCTTTCTTT. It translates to CASSYLAGAYTEAFF.

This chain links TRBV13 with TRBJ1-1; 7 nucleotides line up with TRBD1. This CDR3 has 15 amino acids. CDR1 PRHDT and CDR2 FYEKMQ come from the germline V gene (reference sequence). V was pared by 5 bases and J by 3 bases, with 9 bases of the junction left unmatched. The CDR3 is CASSAGGKGHTEAFF. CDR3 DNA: TGTGCCAGCAGCGCAGGGGGGAAGGGCCACACTGAAGCTTTCTTT.

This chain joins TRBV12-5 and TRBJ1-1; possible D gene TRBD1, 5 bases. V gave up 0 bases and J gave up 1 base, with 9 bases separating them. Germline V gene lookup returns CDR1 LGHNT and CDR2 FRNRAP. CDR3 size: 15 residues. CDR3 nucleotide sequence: TGTGCTAGTGGTTTGGTACCGGGGGGGAACACTGAAGCTTTCTTT. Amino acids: CASGLVPGGNTEAFF. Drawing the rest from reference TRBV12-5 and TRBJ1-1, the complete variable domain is DARVTQTPRHKVTEMGQEVTMRCQPILGHNTVFWYRQTMMQGLELLAYFRNRAPLDDSGMPKDRFSAEMPDATLATLKIQPSEPRDSAVYFCASGLVPGGNTEAFFGQGTRLTVV.

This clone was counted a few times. The CDR3 bases are TGTGCCTCGGGGACAGGGGACACTGAAGCTTTCTTT. As protein: CASGTGDTEAFF. V gene TRBV28 combines with J gene TRBJ1-1, with 10 bases that match TRBD1. Germline V lookup: CDR1 MDHEN, CDR2 SYDVKM. Trimming cost V 11 bases and J 3 bases; bases outside gene matches: 3. The length of the CDR3 is 12 residues.

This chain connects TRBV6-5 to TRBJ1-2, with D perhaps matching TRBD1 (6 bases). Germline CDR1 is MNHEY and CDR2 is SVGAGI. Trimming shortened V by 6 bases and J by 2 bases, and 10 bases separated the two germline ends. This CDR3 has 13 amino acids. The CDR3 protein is CASRAQGNYGYTF. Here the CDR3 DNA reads TGTGCCAGCAGAGCACAGGGAAACTATGGCTACACCTTC.

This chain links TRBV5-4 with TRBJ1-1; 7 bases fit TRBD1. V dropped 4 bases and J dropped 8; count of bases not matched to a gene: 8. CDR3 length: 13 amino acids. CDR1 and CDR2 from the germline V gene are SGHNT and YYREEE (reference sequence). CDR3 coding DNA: TGTGCCAGCAGCCAAAGACAGGGCTTCGAAGCTTTCTTT. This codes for CASSQRQGFEAFF.

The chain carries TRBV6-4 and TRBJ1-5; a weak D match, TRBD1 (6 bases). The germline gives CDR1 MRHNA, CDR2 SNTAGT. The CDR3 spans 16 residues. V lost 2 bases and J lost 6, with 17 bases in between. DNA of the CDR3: TGTGCCAGCAGTGACCGGGACACCGGAGCTTGTCAGCCCCAGCATTTT. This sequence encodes CASSDRDTGACQPQHF.

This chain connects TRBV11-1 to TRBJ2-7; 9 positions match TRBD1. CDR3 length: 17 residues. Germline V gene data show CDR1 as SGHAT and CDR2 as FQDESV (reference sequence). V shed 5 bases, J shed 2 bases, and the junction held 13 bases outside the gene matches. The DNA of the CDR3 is TGTGCCAGCAGCCAGGGACAGGGAAGGGCGGGAACCTACGAGCAGTACTTC. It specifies CASSQGQGRAGTYEQYF.

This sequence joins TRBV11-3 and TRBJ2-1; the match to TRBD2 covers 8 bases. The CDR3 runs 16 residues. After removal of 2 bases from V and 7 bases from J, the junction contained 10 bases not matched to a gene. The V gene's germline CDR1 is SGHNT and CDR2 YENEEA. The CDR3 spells CASSLRSGGPRNEQFF. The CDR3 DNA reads TGTGCCAGCAGCTTAAGATCGGGGGGGCCTCGGAATGAGCAGTTCTTC.

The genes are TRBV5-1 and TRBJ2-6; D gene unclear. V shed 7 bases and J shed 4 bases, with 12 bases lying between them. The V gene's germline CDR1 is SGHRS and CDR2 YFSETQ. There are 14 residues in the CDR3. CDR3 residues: CASASSAGANVLTF. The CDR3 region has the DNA TGCGCCAGCGCGAGCTCTGCCGGGGCCAACGTCCTGACTTTC.

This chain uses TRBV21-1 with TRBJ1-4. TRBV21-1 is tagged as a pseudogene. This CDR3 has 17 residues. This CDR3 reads CASINLPGPEVDEKLFF. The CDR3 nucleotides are TGTGCCAGCATCAACCTCCCCGGGCCGGAGGTGGATGAAAAACTGTTTTTT.

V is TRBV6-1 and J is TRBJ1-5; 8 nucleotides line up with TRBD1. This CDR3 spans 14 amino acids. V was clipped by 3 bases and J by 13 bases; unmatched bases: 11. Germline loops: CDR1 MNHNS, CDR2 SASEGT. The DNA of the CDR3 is TGTGCCAGCAGTGATAGACAGGGGCCCCTGGTGCAGCATTTT. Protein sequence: CASSDRQGPLVQHF.

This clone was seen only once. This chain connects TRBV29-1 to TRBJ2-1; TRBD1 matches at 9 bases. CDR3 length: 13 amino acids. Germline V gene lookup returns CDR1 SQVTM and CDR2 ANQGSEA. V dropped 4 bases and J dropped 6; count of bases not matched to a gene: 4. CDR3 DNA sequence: TGCAGCGTTGGTACAGGGGGCTTCAATGAGCAGTTCTTC. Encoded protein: CSVGTGGFNEQFF.

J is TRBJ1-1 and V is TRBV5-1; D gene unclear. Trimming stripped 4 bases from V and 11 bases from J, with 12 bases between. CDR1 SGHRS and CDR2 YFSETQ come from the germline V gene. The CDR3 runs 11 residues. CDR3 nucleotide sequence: TGCGCCAGCAGCCAGGACGGGAAGGCTTTCTTT. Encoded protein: CASSQDGKAFF. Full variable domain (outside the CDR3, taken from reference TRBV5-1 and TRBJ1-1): KAGVTQTPRYLIKTRGQQVTLSCSPISGHRSVSWYQQTPGQGLQFLFEYFSETQRNKGNFPGRFSGRQFSNSRSEMNVSTLELGDSALYLCASSQDGKAFFGQGTRLTVV.

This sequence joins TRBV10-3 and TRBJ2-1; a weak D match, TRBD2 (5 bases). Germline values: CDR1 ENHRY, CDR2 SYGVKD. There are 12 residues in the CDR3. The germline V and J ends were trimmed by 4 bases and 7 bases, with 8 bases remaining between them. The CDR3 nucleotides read TGTGCCATCAGTGTACTAGTTAATGAGCAGTTCTTC. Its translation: CAISVLVNEQFF.

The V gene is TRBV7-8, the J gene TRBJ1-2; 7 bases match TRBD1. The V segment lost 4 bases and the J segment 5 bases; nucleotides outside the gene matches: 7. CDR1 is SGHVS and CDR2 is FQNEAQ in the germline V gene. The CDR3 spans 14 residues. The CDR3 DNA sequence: TGTGCCAGCAGCTCTTACCGGGACAGTTATGGCTACACCTTC. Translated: CASSSYRDSYGYTF.

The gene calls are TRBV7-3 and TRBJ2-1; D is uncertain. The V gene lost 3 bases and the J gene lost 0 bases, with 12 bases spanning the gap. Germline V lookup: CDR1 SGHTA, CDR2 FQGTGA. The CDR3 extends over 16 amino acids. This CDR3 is CASSFQPRSSYNEQFF. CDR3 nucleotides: TGTGCCAGCAGCTTCCAACCTAGGAGCTCCTACAATGAGCAGTTCTTC.

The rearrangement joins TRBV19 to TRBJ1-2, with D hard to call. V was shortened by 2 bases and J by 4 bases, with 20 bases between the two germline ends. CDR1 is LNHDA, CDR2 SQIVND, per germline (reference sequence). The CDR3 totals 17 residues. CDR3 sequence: CASSIRRHHGSSYGYTF. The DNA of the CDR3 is TGTGCCAGTAGTATAAGGCGGCACCATGGGAGTAGCTATGGCTACACCTTC.

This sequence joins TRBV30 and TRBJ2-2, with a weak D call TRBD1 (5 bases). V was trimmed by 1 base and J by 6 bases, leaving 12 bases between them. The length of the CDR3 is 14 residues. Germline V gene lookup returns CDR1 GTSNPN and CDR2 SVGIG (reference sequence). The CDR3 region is CAWSGPGPAGELFF. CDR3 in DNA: TGTGCCTGGAGTGGGCCAGGGCCGGCCGGGGAGCTGTTTTTT.